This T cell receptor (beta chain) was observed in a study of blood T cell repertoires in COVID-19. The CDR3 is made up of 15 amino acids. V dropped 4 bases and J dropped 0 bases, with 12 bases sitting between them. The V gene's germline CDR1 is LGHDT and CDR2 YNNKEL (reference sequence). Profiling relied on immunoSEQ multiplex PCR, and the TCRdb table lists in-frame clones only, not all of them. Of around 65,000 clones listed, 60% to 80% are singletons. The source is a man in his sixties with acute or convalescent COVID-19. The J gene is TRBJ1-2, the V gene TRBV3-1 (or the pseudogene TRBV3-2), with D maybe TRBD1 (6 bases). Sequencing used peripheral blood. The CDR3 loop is CASSRDTSSNYGYTF. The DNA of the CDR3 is TGTGCCAGCAGCCGGGACACCTCGTCTAACTATGGCTACACCTTC.